These 8 T cell receptor beta chains were sequenced from one sample in a study of tumor-infiltrating lymphocytes in primary liver carcinoma. The investigators made TCR beta cDNA from about 500 ng total RNA, using a constant-region primer. Three rounds of nested multiplex PCR with slightly modified ARM-PCR produced TCR beta libraries. Forward primers for TRBV1-TRBV30 and a C-beta reverse primer served the first two PCR rounds, at roughly 10 cycles each. Each CDR3 protein gets one entry after TCRdb re-called the multiplex PCR reads with MiXCR. The table lists fewer than 400,000 distinct CDR3 sequences, nearly 60% of them singletons. Extraction also yielded germline DNA, while blood RNA was obtained from unsorted whole blood. The sample consisted of peripheral blood. The receptor set was obtained from a woman in her twenties or thirties with primary liver carcinoma and hepatitis B virus infection.

To note about this clonotype: This clone may be a read error of a much larger clone one base away. This sequence joins TRBV29-1 and TRBJ2-3; D may correspond to TRBD1 or TRBD2 (5 bases each). CDR1 and CDR2 (germline): SQVTM, ANQGSEA. This CDR3 is 14 amino acids long. Here the CDR3 reads CNVEPGRSTDTQYF. CDR3 bases: TGCAACGTTGAACCGGGACGCAGCACAGATACGCAGTATTTT.

Points on this clonotype: This may stem from a read error, because a much larger clone lies one nucleotide away. The chain uses TRBV12-3 or TRBV12-4 and TRBJ2-3; D is possibly TRBD1 (5 bases). The CDR3 is made up of 13 amino acids. The CDR3 here is CAISLLGPDTQYF. The CDR3 nucleotides are TGTGCCATCAGTTTGCTGGGGCCCGATACGCAGTATTTT.

As for this clonotype: One end of the junction is discordant with germline, which a read error may explain. The rearrangement links TRBV14 to TRBJ2-1; D is uncertain. The CDR3 has 14 amino acids. The germline CDR1 and CDR2 sequences are SGHDN and FVKESK. The chain's CDR3 is CAGSQIQVNNEQFF. In DNA, the CDR3 is TGTGCCGGCAGCCAGATCCAGGTTAATAATGAGCAGTTCTTC.

This clonotype was detected many times. The rearrangement uses TRBV12-3 or TRBV12-4 and TRBJ2-7; 11 positions agree with TRBD2. The CDR3 length is 14 residues. V was pared by 4 bases and J by 4 bases, with 3 bases of the junction left unmatched. This CDR3 reads CASSSRTSGYEQYF. CDR3 DNA: TGTGCCAGCAGTTCCCGGACTAGCGGGTACGAGCAGTACTTC.

In its sample, this clonotype was seen once. Mismatch with germline at one junction end may stem from a read error. The gene calls are TRBV28 and TRBJ2-7, with D perhaps matching TRBD2 (6 bases). CDR3 size: 17 residues. Germline V CDR1 and CDR2: MDHEN, SYDVKM. CDR3 region: CASSPSGTGDSSYEQYF. The CDR3 DNA reads TGTGCCAGCAGCCCATCAGGGACGGGGGATAGCTCCTATGAGCAGTACTTC.

This clonotype came up once. Compared with germline, one end of the junction differs, possibly owing to a read error. V usage is TRBV11-3 and J usage is TRBJ2-1; 10 positions agree with TRBD2. CDR3 size: 14 residues. CDR1 SGHNT and CDR2 YENEEA come from the germline V gene. The CDR3: CASSRLAGNKEQFF. DNA of the CDR3: TGTGCCAGCAGCAGACTAGCGGGTAACAAAGAGCAGTTCTTC. The full variable domain, completed using reference TRBV11-3 and TRBJ2-1, is EAGVVQSPRYKIIEKKQPVAFWCNPISGHNTLYWYLQNLGQGPELLIRYENEEAVDDSQLPKDRFSAERLKGVDSTLKIQPAELGDSAVYLCASSRLAGNKEQFFGPGTRLTVL.

As to this clonotype: This sequence may be a read error, since a much larger clone differs from it by one base. V is TRBV6-2 or TRBV6-3 and J is TRBJ2-5; D might be TRBD2 (6 bases). The CDR3 consists of 15 residues. With 5 bases removed from V and 2 bases from J, the gap between germline ends came to 15 bases. Germline-derived CDR1 and CDR2 are MNHEY and SVGEGT. The CDR3 here is CASSRVTRSQETQYF. CDR3 bases: TGTGCCAGCAGTCGCGTGACTAGATCACAAGAGACCCAGTACTTC.

Comments on this clonotype: An end of the junction differs from the germline gene, which may be a read error. The V gene is TRBV10-3, the J gene TRBJ2-3; D is ambiguous. CDR1 is ENHRY and CDR2 is SYGVKD in the germline V gene. CDR3 length: 12 residues. The CDR3 region is CVISELTDTQYF. CDR3 DNA sequence: TGTGTCATCAGTGAACTGACAGATACGCAGTATTTT.